The rows below give T cell receptor beta chains drawn from one sample of a study of tumor and adjacent non-tumor tissue in lung cancer. TCRdb passed the multiplex PCR reads through MiXCR, listing each CDR3 protein once. The sample records almost 75,000 distinct CDR3 sequences, 55% to 70% being singletons. Material for sequencing was distant non-tumor lung tissue. These receptors all stem from a woman aged 50 to 60 with non-small cell lung cancer. The CDR3 runs from the conserved cysteine through the conserved F or W. The D gene is left open where the match is weak. Only some rows state a clone size, as once, few, many or a class for expanded clones.

clone_size j_call v_call d_call cdr3_nt cdr3_aa
- TRBJ2-7 TRBV20-1 - TGCAGTGCTAGAGTCCAACCTGCAGGATGGTACGAACAGTACTTC CSARVQPAGWYEQYF
- TRBJ2-3 TRBV11-2 - TGTGCCAGCAGCCATACCGATAGGCAGTATTTT CASSHTDRQYF
- TRBJ2-7 TRBV11-2 - TGTGCCAGTAGCCCTTGGGATAGCGGTTCCTACGAGAAGTACTTC CASSPWDSGSYEKYF
- TRBJ2-7 TRBV20-1 TRBD1 TGCAGTGCTAGACCAAAGGACAGGGGGAACGAGCAATACTTC CSARPKDRGNEQYF
many TRBJ2-1 TRBV11-1 - TGTGCCAGCAGCCCGCCTTCCTACAATGAGCAGTTCTTC CASSPPSYNEQFF
- TRBJ2-7 TRBV16 - TGTGCCAGCAGCCCGGGACGGTACGAGCAGTGCTTC CASSPGRYEQCF
- TRBJ2-2 TRBV11-1 - TGTGCCAGCAGCCTACGGGGAAGACAGAACACCAGGGAACTATTTTTT CASSLRGRQNTRELFF
- TRBJ1-1 TRBV4-1 - TGCGCCAGCAGCAAAAATCTCTACAGGGTAGGCACTGAAGCTTTCTTT CASSKNLYRVGTEAFF
once TRBJ2-7 TRBV11-2 - TGTGCTAGCAGCCTCGGGATAGGGGTTACCTACGAGCAATACTTC CASSLGIGVTYEQYF
medium-sized TRBJ2-7 TRBV29-1 TRBD2 TGCAGCGCCCTAGCGGGGTCCTACGAGCAGTACTTC CSALAGSYEQYF
- TRBJ2-1 TRBV29-1 TRBD1 TGCAGCGTTAGGAGCGCCGGGACAGCTTATGAGCAGCTCTTC CSVRSAGTAYEQLF
many TRBJ2-3 TRBV20-1 TRBD2 TGCAGTGCCGGGACTAGCGGGGGCACAGATACGCAGTATTTT CSAGTSGGTDTQYF
many TRBJ2-1 TRBV20-1 - TGCAGTGCTACTAGTACGGGGGATGAGCAGTTCTTC CSATSTGDEQFF
many TRBJ2-2 TRBV4-1 - TGCGCCAGCAGCCTACTGCAGGGATCCGGGGAGCTGTTTTTT CASSLLQGSGELFF
few TRBJ2-3 TRBV5-1 - TGCGCCAGCACCCGCGGGGGCGAGGGCACAGATACGCAGTATTTT CASTRGGEGTDTQYF
once TRBJ2-7 TRBV21-1 - TGTGCCAGCAGCAATAAGCACGGGACTAGCGGGAGTCCCGAGCAGTGCTTC CASSNKHGTSGSPEQCF
- TRBJ1-6 TRBV20-1 - TGCAGTGTCCAAAAAACCAGGACAGACAATTCACCCCTCCACTTT CSVQKTRTDNSPLHF
once TRBJ2-6 TRBV28 - TGTGCCAGCAATGTAGGGGAGGACTTAAGTCTCTCTGGGGCCAACGTCCTGACTTTC CASNVGEDLSLSGANVLTF
- TRBJ1-1 TRBV6-5 - TGTGCCAGCAGCACACACGAAGTGGACACTGAAGCTTTCTTT CASSTHEVDTEAFF
many TRBJ2-3 TRBV4-3 - TGCGCCAGCAGCCAAGATATAGGGGGCACAGATACGCAGTATTTT CASSQDIGGTDTQYF
- TRBJ2-1 TRBV12-3/TRBV12-4 - TGTACCAGCAGTTACTCCTACAGTGAGCAGTTCTTC CTSSYSYSEQFF
- TRBJ2-1 TRBV7-2 - TGTGCCAGCAGCTTGGCACCTGGTGAGCAGTTCTTC CASSLAPGEQFF
once TRBJ2-1 TRBV11-2 - TGTGCCAACAATATCGGGGACCCGAGCTCCTATAATGAGCAGTTCTTC CANNIGDPSSYNEQFF
few TRBJ2-7 TRBV11-2 TRBD2 TGTGCCAGCAGCTTAGCACCACTAGCGGGAAATAACTCCTACGAGCAGTACTTC CASSLAPLAGNNSYEQYF
- TRBJ2-2 TRBV24-1 - TGTGCCACCGGGATACCTAACACCGGGGAGCTGTTGTTT CATGIPNTGELLF
- TRBJ2-1 TRBV5-1 TRBD2 TGCGCCAGCAGCCTACTAGCGGGAGGGTTAAATGAGCAGTTCTTC CASSLLAGGLNEQFF
few TRBJ2-7 TRBV20-1 TRBD2 TGCAGTGCTGCCGGGACTAGAGTTATCCTGGGGTTCGAGCAGTACTTC CSAAGTRVILGFEQYF
- TRBJ2-2 TRBV20-1 - TGCAGTGCTAGATCCTCGACAGGGAGCACCGGGAGCTGTTTT CSARSSTGSTGSCF
- TRBJ2-3 TRBV19 TRBD1 TGTGCCAGTAGTAACCGGGACAGGGGATTCGCAGATACGCAGTATTTT CASSNRDRGFADTQYF
few TRBJ2-2 TRBV20-1 TRBD2 TGCAGTGCCCCTGGGGGAGGGCCTGGCTTTAGGCGGGGAGCTGTTTTT CSAPGGGPGFRRGAVF
few TRBJ1-4 TRBV12-3/TRBV12-4 - TGTGCCAGCAGTTTAGCGCCCAACAGAGAACTTAATGAAAAACTGTTTTTT CASSLAPNRELNEKLFF
- TRBJ2-2 TRBV7-9 - TGTGCCATCAGGGTACAGACTGGGGAGCTGTTTTTT CAIRVQTGELFF
many TRBJ2-2 TRBV6-5 TRBD2 TGTGCCAGCAGCAATCCGGGACTAGCACCCGGGGAGCTGTTTTTT CASSNPGLAPGELFF
- TRBJ2-3 TRBV11-1 TRBD1 TGTGCCACCAACTTAGCGACCGGGACAGATACACAGTATTTT CATNLATGTDTQYF
- TRBJ2-1 TRBV11-2 TRBD2 TGTGCCAGGAGCTTTGTAGCGGGTGCCTACAATGAGCAGTTCTTC CARSFVAGAYNEQFF
few TRBJ2-7 TRBV7-9 - TGTGCCAGCAGCCCTAGTGCAGGGTCGGAAGAGCAGTACTTC CASSPSAGSEEQYF
few TRBJ1-4 TRBV28 - TGTGCCAGCGGTGTCGGTTGGTCTAATGAAAAACTGTTTTTT CASGVGWSNEKLFF
- TRBJ2-6 TRBV6-6 - TGTGTCAGCACCAAGGAGGCGAACTCTGGGGCCAAGGTCCTGACTTTC CVSTKEANSGAKVLTF
few TRBJ2-7 TRBV11-2 - TGCGCCGGCAGCTCTAGCCCGGGAAACTACGAGCAGTACTTC CAGSSSPGNYEQYF
many TRBJ2-3 TRBV5-4 - TGTGCCAGCAAACGTAGCGGAACTAGCACAGATACGCAGTATTTT CASKRSGTSTDTQYF
once TRBJ2-3 TRBV20-1 TRBD1 TGCAGTGCTAAACAGGACAGGGGGAAGGTTACAGATACGCAGTATTTT CSAKQDRGKVTDTQYF
few TRBJ1-2 TRBV12-3/TRBV12-4 - TGTGCCAGCAGTCATGGGACCGGCTACACCTTC CASSHGTGYTF
- TRBJ2-3 TRBV12-3/TRBV12-4 TRBD1 TGTGTCAGCAGTAGAAGACAGGGGGGAAGCACAAATACGCAGTATTTT CVSSRRQGGSTNTQYF
- TRBJ2-7 TRBV12-3/TRBV12-4 TRBD2 TGTGCCAGCGGTACCACTAGCGGGAAACTTGACCAGTACTTC CASGTTSGKLDQYF
- TRBJ2-3 TRBV20-1 - TGCAGTGCTAGAGGGCTCGTGGATAGCAATCAGCCCCAGTATTTT CSARGLVDSNQPQYF
many TRBJ2-7 TRBV4-1 TRBD1 TGCGCCAGCAGCCAAGAGGGGGGGGGACAGGGCGTAACCTACGAGCAGTACTTC CASSQEGGGQGVTYEQYF
- TRBJ1-5 TRBV10-2 - TGCACCACCAGCCCGACAGATAGCAATCAGCCCCAGCATTTT CTTSPTDSNQPQHF
few TRBJ2-2 TRBV20-1 - TGCGGTGCTCAACAGGCAAACACCGGGGAACTGTTTTTT CGAQQANTGELFF
medium-sized TRBJ2-1 TRBV11-2 - TGTGCCAGCGCCTCAGGGCTTAGCTCCTACAATGAGCAGTTCTTC CASASGLSSYNEQFF
once TRBJ2-3 TRBV2 TRBD1 TGTACCAGCAGTGAAGACAGGGGTAGGACAGATACGCAGTGTTTT CTSSEDRGRTDTQCF
- TRBJ2-6 TRBV7-9 TRBD2 TGTGCCAGCAGCTTCTCATTTACGACTAGCGGGAGGTCTGGGGCCAACGTCCTGACTTTC CASSFSFTTSGRSGANVLTF
- TRBJ2-5 TRBV12-3/TRBV12-4 - TGTGCCAGCAGTGAAGATACCAACCAAGAGACCCTGTACTTC CASSEDTNQETLYF
- TRBJ2-7 TRBV5-4 TRBD1 TGTGCCAGCAGCTTGGGAGGGACAGGGAACGTGCAGTACTTC CASSLGGTGNVQYF
- TRBJ2-2 TRBV5-1 - TGCGCCAGCAGCTCCCGGGACCCAACCACCGGGGAGCTGTATTTT CASSSRDPTTGELYF
- TRBJ2-1 TRBV6-1 TRBD1 TGTGCCAGGAGTGTCGGCGGACAGGGGTCCTACATTGAGCAGTTCTTC CARSVGGQGSYIEQFF
few TRBJ2-5 TRBV5-4 - TGTACCAGCAGCCTACGTTGTGACAAGAAAGAGACCCAGTACTTC CTSSLRCDKKETQYF
- TRBJ2-2 TRBV11-2 - TGTGCCAGCAGCTTAGTGCCCGGTCCCGGAGAGCTGTTTTTT CASSLVPGPGELFF
- TRBJ1-1 TRBV5-6 - TGTGCCAGCAGCTTAATTTACAGGGAAGCCACTGAAGCTTTCTTT CASSLIYREATEAFF
- TRBJ2-1 TRBV20-1 TRBD2 TGCAGTGCTAGGACTAGCAGCCCAGATGAGCAGTTCTTC CSARTSSPDEQFF